Presented here are 25 T cell receptor beta chains from one specimen sequenced in a study of beta chain features in type 1 diabetes. The isolated RNA, all of it, was reverse transcribed, so expressed TCRB transcripts were what got sequenced. Measured with immunoSEQ multiplex PCR; TCRdb has only the in-frame clones, and not every one. The table has 900,000 or so clones, roughly a sixth seen once. Sequenced: naive CD4+ T cells from blood. These receptors all stem from a young woman in good health.

V gene TRBV5-4 combines with J gene TRBJ2-3; D possibly corresponds to TRBD2 (6 bases). The CDR3 contains 16 residues. The germline gives CDR1 SGHNT, CDR2 YYREEE (reference sequence). The V and J ends lost 4 bases and 2 bases respectively, with 17 bases between them. DNA for the CDR3: TGTGCCAGCAGCCGTAGAAGTGGGCGGGACACAGATACGCAGTATTTT. This translates into CASSRRSGRDTDTQYF.

J is TRBJ2-1 and V is TRBV28; the match to TRBD2 covers 12 bases. The germline CDR1 and CDR2 sequences are MDHEN and SYDVKM. V shed 8 bases and J 12 bases; nucleotides not matched to a gene: 20. CDR3 length: 17 residues. CDR3 nucleotides: TGTGCCAGCCGGTTGGGTGAAGCTAGCGGGAGGGGAGGTCGGCAGTTCTTC. Translated: CASRLGEASGRGGRQFF.

V and J are TRBV6-5 and TRBJ1-4; TRBD1 matches at 7 bases. Per germline, CDR1 MNHEY and CDR2 SVGAGI. J was trimmed by 4 bases and V by 4 bases; bases with no gene match: 9. This CDR3 region has 16 residues. The CDR3 sequence is CASSSTGTDLNEKLFF. The CDR3 coding sequence is TGTGCCAGCAGTTCGACCGGGACAGACCTTAATGAAAAACTGTTTTTT.

This clone has only a few counts. V and J are TRBV6-6 and TRBJ1-3, with D uncertain. The CDR3 sequence is 12 residues long. Trimming shortened V by 4 bases and J by 3 bases, and 4 bases separated the two germline ends. Germline-derived CDR1 and CDR2 are MNHNY and SVGAGI (reference sequence). CDR3 protein: CASSSNGNTIYF. For the CDR3, the DNA is TGTGCCAGCAGTTCCAATGGAAACACCATATATTTT.

This clone has just a few counts. This chain links TRBV15 with TRBJ2-5; the match to TRBD2 covers 10 bases. The V gene end was trimmed by 3 bases and the J gene end by 7 bases; junction bases not matched to a gene: 8. The CDR3 spans 15 residues. CDR1 and CDR2 (germline): LNHNV, YYDKDF (reference sequence). The CDR3 region is CATSSAAGGWATQYF. CDR3 bases: TGTGCCACCAGCAGTGCAGCGGGAGGGTGGGCGACCCAGTACTTC.

Worth noting for this clone: Other DNA sequences in this specimen translate into the identical CDR3. The CDR3 nucleotides are TGTGCCAGCAGCTTAATTGGGGGGCCCTACAATGAGCAGTTCTTC. It codes for CASSLIGGPYNEQFF. The chain carries TRBV7-3 and TRBJ2-1; D assignment may be TRBD1 or TRBD2 (6 bases each). CDR3 size: 15 residues. Germline values: CDR1 SGHTA, CDR2 FQGTGA. Trimming shortened V by 1 base and J by 2 bases, and 9 bases separated the two germline ends.

Regarding this clone: Distinct nucleotide sequences in the sample also encode this CDR3. The rearrangement links TRBV5-1 to TRBJ2-1; 7 nucleotides match TRBD1. The CDR3 is made up of 14 amino acids. Germline V gene sequence: CDR1 SGHRS, CDR2 YFSETQ. Trimming took 4 bases from V and 4 from J; bases not matched to a gene: 5. CDR3 region: CASSPGQAYNEQFF. The CDR3, as DNA: TGCGCCAGCAGCCCCGGACAGGCTTACAATGAGCAGTTCTTC.

The V and J genes are TRBV28 and TRBJ2-2; D not resolved. This CDR3 is built from 13 residues. V shed 6 bases and J shed 7 bases, with 12 bases lying between them. CDR1 is MDHEN, CDR2 SYDVKM, per germline. The CDR3 spells CASRFHLNGELFF. The DNA for the CDR3 is TGTGCCAGCAGATTCCACCTAAACGGGGAGCTGTTTTTT.

This clone has just a few counts. The chain carries TRBV5-1 and TRBJ1-1, with D possibly matching TRBD1 (6 bases). Germline loops: CDR1 SGHRS, CDR2 YFSETQ. The CDR3 length is 14 residues. Deletions cut 5 bases from V and 1 base from J, with 12 bases between. CDR3 sequence (DNA): TGCGCCAGCAGTGAGAGACAGGCGAACACTGAAGCTTTCTTT. Its protein is CASSERQANTEAFF.

This clone was detected a few times. The chain's CDR3 is CASSTGFWQPQHF. The CDR3 DNA reads as TGTGCCAGCAGCACAGGGTTTTGGCAGCCCCAGCATTTT. V is TRBV6-5 and J is TRBJ1-5, with TRBD1 as a possible D gene (6 bases). V dropped 6 bases and J dropped 7 bases, with 13 bases sitting between them. The CDR3 loop spans 13 amino acids. The V gene's germline CDR1 is MNHEY and CDR2 SVGAGI.

The gene calls are TRBV5-4 and TRBJ2-3; weak D call: TRBD2 (6 bases). This CDR3 has 16 residues. Deletions cut 4 bases from V and 1 base from J, with 16 bases between. Germline CDR1 SGHNT, CDR2 YYREEE (reference sequence). CDR3 residues: CASSVDRDSRTDTQYF. CDR3 bases: TGTGCCAGCAGCGTGGACCGGGACTCACGCACAGATACGCAGTATTTT.

This clone was observed a few times. The chain combines TRBV5-1 with TRBJ2-5, with 7 bases identical to TRBD1. In germline, CDR1 is SGHRS, CDR2 YFSETQ. This CDR3 is 16 amino acids long. Trimming removed 0 bases from V and 0 bases from J; junction bases left unmatched: 5. This CDR3 is CASSLVGQTNQETQYF. The CDR3 DNA is TGCGCCAGCAGCTTGGTGGGACAGACGAACCAAGAGACCCAGTACTTC.

This clone showed up just a few times. The chain links TRBV9 to TRBJ2-3, with TRBD2 matching over 7 bases. Germline-derived CDR1 and CDR2 are SGDLS and YYNGEE. The CDR3 consists of 16 residues. Losses at the gene ends were 0 bases for V and 1 base for J; bases not matched to a gene: 5. The CDR3 protein is CASSVGSGGGTDTQYF. DNA for the CDR3: TGTGCCAGCAGCGTAGGGTCGGGAGGCGGCACAGATACGCAGTATTTT. The full variable domain, rest sourced from reference TRBV9 and TRBJ2-3, is DSGVTQTPKHLITATGQRVTLRCSPRSGDLSVYWYQQSLDQGLQFLIQYYNGEERAKGNILERFSAQQFPDLHSELNLSSLELGDSALYFCASSVGSGGGTDTQYFGPGTRLTVL.

The chain carries TRBV25-1 and TRBJ1-1; perhaps TRBD1 as D (5 bases). V gave up 2 bases and J gave up 5 bases, with 9 bases separating them. From germline, CDR1 is MGHDK and CDR2 SYGVNS. CDR3 length: 13 residues. The CDR3 DNA follows: TGTGCCAGCAGTGAAATGGGGCGGACTGAAGCTTTCTTT. Translating gives CASSEMGRTEAFF.

This clone was seen only a few times. This rearrangement joins TRBV7-9 to TRBJ1-2; D might be TRBD1 (6 bases). Germline CDR1 and CDR2: SEHNR and FQNEAQ (reference sequence). Trimming took off 5 bases at V and 3 bases at J, with 13 bases between the two ends. CDR3 length equals 14 residues. DNA for the CDR3: TGTGCCAGCAGCGCTAACAGGGATTACTATGGCTACACCTTC. Translated: CASSANRDYYGYTF. Complete variable domain (other parts from reference TRBV7-9 and TRBJ1-2): DTGVSQNPRHKITKRGQNVTFRCDPISEHNRLYWYRQTLGQGPEFLTYFQNEAQLEKSRLLSDRFSAERPKGSFSTLEIQRTEQGDSAMYLCASSANRDYYGYTFGSGTRLTVV.

This clone has just a few counts. The gene calls are TRBV28 and TRBJ2-3; D perhaps matches TRBD2 (6 bases). The CDR3 has 16 residues. In germline, CDR1 is MDHEN, CDR2 SYDVKM. V lost 8 bases and J 12 bases, leaving 30 bases between the germline ends. In DNA, the CDR3 is TGTGCCAGCCGGGGGACGGGGGTCGGCGGCAGTGATATACAGTATTTT. This translates into CASRGTGVGGSDIQYF.

The rearrangement joins TRBV5-1 to TRBJ2-3, with D perhaps assigned TRBD1 or TRBD2 (5 bases each). This CDR3 comprises 16 residues. The germline CDR1 and CDR2 sequences are SGHRS and YFSETQ. Deletions cut 1 base from V and 3 bases from J, with 15 bases between. This chain's CDR3 is CASSLTIGAGTDTQYF. CDR3 nucleotide sequence: TGCGCCAGCAGCTTGACCATCGGGGCTGGGACAGATACGCAGTATTTT.

J is TRBJ1-4 and V is TRBV5-1; D remains ambiguous. This CDR3 has 12 residues. The germline V gene encodes CDR1 SGHRS and CDR2 YFSETQ. Trimming stripped 0 bases from V and 10 bases from J, with 7 bases between. In DNA form, the CDR3 reads TGCGCCAGCAGCTTGGAGCCGGGAAAACTGTTTTTT. It is translated as CASSLEPGKLFF.

This clone was detected a few times. The chain links TRBV5-4 to TRBJ2-5; TRBD2 agrees at 13 bases. The V gene's germline CDR1 is SGHNT and CDR2 YYREEE (reference sequence). This CDR3 has 15 amino acids. The J segment lost 5 bases and the V segment lost 4 bases, leaving 5 bases of the junction unmatched. As DNA, the CDR3 is TGTGCCAGCAGCGCACTAGCGGGAGGGCCTGAGACCCAGTACTTC. Translated: CASSALAGGPETQYF.

This clone was detected only a few times. This chain links TRBV4-3 with TRBJ2-5; D not certain. V was trimmed by 4 bases and J by 2 bases, leaving 20 bases between them. Germline CDR1 is LGHNA and CDR2 is YSLEER. The CDR3 is made up of 17 amino acids. The CDR3 DNA is TGCGCCAGCAGCCCGACGACAAGGATCCGAGGACAAGAGACCCAGTACTTC. Its translation: CASSPTTRIRGQETQYF.

The chain uses TRBV19 and TRBJ1-4; a weak D match, TRBD1 (6 bases). Germline CDR1 is LNHDA and CDR2 is SQIVND (reference sequence). Between the trimmed V and J ends, which lost 4 bases and 4 bases, there was a span of 10 bases. This CDR3 comprises 14 residues. As DNA, the CDR3 is TGTGCCAGTAGTAAACGACAGGTTAATGAAAAACTGTTTTTT. Protein: CASSKRQVNEKLFF.

A few counts support this clone. The gene calls are TRBV4-2 and TRBJ2-7; 16 bases map to TRBD2. This CDR3 region has 19 residues. Germline V CDR1 and CDR2: LGHNA, YNFKEQ. V trimming: 0 bases; J trimming: 5 bases; junction bases outside the gene matches: 10. The CDR3 bases are TGTGCCAGCAGCCAAGATTGGGGACTAGCGGGAGGGCCTGGGGACGAGCAGTACTTC. It yields the protein CASSQDWGLAGGPGDEQYF.

This clone was found a few times. V and J are TRBV18 and TRBJ1-2; D perhaps matches TRBD1 (5 bases). Between the trimmed V and J ends, which lost 5 bases and 8 bases, there was a span of 18 bases. CDR1 KGHSH and CDR2 LQKENI come from the germline V gene. This CDR3 spans 14 amino acids. The CDR3 DNA reads TGTGCCAGCTCATCCGCCCGAGGGGTCGGAGGCTACACCTTC. Translated, it gives CASSSARGVGGYTF. Complete variable domain (other parts from reference TRBV18 and TRBJ1-2): NAGVMQNPRHLVRRRGQEARLRCSPMKGHSHVYWYRQLPEEGLKFMVYLQKENIIDESGMPKERFSAEFPKEGPSILRIQQVVRGDSAAYFCASSSARGVGGYTFGSGTRLTVV.

The CDR3 sequence: CASSQEGLAYYNEQFF. As DNA, the CDR3 is TGTGCCAGCAGCCAAGAGGGACTAGCGTACTACAATGAGCAGTTCTTC. This chain links TRBV14 with TRBJ2-1, with 10 bases fitting TRBD2. CDR3 length: 16 residues. Germline trimming cut 0 bases from V and 3 bases from J; bases unmatched to any gene: 2. Germline lookup yields CDR1 SGHDN and CDR2 FVKESK.

As concerns this clone: Other DNA sequences in this specimen translate into the identical CDR3. The rearrangement links TRBV2 to TRBJ2-3; D is perhaps TRBD2 (7 bases). V lost 4 bases to trimming and J lost 6 bases, with 11 bases between them. CDR3 length: 13 residues. CDR1 and CDR2 from the germline V gene are SNHLY and FYNNEI. Here the CDR3 DNA reads TGTGCCAGCAGTGTAGGGGGGGCGGATACGCAGTATTTT. Encoded protein: CASSVGGADTQYF. Full variable domain (outside the CDR3, taken from reference TRBV2 and TRBJ2-3): EPEVTQTPSHQVTQMGQEVILRCVPISNHLYFYWYRQILGQKVEFLVSFYNNEISEKSEIFDDQFSVERPDGSNFTLKIRSTKLEDSAMYFCASSVGGADTQYFGPGTRLTVL.